This T cell receptor beta chain came from a study of blood T cell repertoires in COVID-19. About the research overall: Acute-phase and convalescent COVID-19 samples originated in the United States, Italy and Spain.

The data were produced by immunoSEQ multiplex PCR, yet TCRdb's version contains in-frame clones alone and is incomplete. The sample shows some 190,000 clones, more than 65% of them seen only once. V was pared by 5 bases and J by 5 bases, with 21 bases between. The CDR3 is made up of 16 amino acids. In germline, CDR1 is MDHEN, CDR2 SYDVKM. Participants had their cohort set by participant-reported clinical history. The chain employs TRBV28 and TRBJ1-1; perhaps TRBD1 as D (6 bases). The sequence came from a woman aged 45-59 years with acute COVID-19. The material sequenced was PBMCs or T cells enriched from blood (not recorded which). For the CDR3, the DNA is TGTGCCAGCAGTCCCACCTCGGGTAGGGGGAAGACTGAAGCTTTCTTT. Protein sequence: CASSPTSGRGKTEAFF.